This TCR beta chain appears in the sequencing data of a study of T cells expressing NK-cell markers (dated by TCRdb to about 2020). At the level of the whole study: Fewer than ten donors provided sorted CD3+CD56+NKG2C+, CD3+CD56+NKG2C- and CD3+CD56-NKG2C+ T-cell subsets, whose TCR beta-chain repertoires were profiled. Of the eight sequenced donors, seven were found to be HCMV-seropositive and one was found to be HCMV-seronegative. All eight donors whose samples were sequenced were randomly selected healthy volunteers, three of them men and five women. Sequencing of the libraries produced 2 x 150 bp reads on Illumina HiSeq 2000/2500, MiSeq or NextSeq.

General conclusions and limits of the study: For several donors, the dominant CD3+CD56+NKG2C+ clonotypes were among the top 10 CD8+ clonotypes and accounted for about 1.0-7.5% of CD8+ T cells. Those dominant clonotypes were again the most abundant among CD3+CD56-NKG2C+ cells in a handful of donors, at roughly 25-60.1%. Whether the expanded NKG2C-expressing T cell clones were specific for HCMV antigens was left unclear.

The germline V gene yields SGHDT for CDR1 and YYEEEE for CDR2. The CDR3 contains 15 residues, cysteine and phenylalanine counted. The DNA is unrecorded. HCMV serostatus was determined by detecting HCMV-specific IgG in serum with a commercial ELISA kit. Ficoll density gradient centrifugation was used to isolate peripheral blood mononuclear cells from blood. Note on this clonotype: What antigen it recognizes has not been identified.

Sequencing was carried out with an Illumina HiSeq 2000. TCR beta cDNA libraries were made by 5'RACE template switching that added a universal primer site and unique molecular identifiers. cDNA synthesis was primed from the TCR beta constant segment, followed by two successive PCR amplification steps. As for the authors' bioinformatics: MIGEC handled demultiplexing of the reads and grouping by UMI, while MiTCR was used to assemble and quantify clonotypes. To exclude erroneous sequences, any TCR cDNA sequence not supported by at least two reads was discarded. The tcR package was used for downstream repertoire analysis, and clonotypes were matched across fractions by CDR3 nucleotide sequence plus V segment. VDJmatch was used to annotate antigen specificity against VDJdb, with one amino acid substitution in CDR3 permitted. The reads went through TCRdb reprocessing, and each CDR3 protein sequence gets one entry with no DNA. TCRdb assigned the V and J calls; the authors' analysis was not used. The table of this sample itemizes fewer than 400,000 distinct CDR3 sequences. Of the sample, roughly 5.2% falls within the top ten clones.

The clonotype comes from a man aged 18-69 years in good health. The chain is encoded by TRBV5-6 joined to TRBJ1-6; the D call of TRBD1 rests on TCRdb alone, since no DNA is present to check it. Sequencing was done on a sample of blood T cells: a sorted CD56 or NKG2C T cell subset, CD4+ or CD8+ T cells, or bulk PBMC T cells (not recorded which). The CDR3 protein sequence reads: CASSLFTGENSPLHF.